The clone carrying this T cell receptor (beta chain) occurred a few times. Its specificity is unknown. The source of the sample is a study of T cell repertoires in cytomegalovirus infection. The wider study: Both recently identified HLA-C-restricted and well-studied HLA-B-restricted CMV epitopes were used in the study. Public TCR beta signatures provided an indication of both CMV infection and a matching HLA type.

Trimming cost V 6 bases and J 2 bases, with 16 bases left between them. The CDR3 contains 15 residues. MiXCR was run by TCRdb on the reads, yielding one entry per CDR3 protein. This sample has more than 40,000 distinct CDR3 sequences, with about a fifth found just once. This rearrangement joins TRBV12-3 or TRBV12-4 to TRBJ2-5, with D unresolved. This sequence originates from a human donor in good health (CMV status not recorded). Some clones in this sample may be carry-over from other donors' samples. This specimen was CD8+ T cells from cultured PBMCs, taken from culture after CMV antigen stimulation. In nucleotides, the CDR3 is TGTGCCAGCAGCCACGGACGGACCACTCAAGAGACCCAGTACTTC. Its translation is CASSHGRTTQETQYF.